The present TCR beta chain was sequenced within a study of cytomegalovirus exposure and HLA in healthy donors. With regard to this clone: What it binds is not known.

Study results and caveats: Among TCR sequences, most were rare, though some public TCRs appeared in many donors.

This CDR3 is built from 12 residues. V dropped 8 bases and J dropped 5 bases, with 12 bases sitting between them. From germline, CDR1 is MNHEY and CDR2 SVGAGI. The PCR employed 60 Vbeta primers together with 13 Jbeta primers. Sequencing used immunoSEQ multiplex PCR; TCRdb keeps in-frame clones, though not all of them. The sample holds some 120,000 clones, about three quarters seen once. Specimen: PBMCs. The V call is TRBV6-5, the J call TRBJ1-2; a possible D gene is TRBD1 (6 bases). The sequence was collected from a man aged 40-55 years in good health and CMV-seropositive. The DNA of the CDR3 is TGTGCCAGCTATGGGCAGGGGTATGGCTACACCTTC. Translated: CASYGQGYGYTF.